This TCR beta chain was profiled in a study of Ad26.COV2.S vaccination and SARS-CoV-2 variants. Overall study context: The study gave Ad26.COV2.S intramuscularly, once or twice 56 days apart.

Germline CDR1 and CDR2: LNHDA and SQIVND (reference sequence). The CDR3 has 16 amino acids. V dropped 4 bases and J dropped 8; count of bases not matched to a gene: 14. Sequenced by immunoSEQ multiplex PCR; TCRdb stores in-frame clones only, minus some. The sample shows about 480,000 clones, roughly 89% of them seen only once. General study results and limits: The analyses of TCR breadth and depth may have understated the size of total T cell responses.

Treatment described: 15 to 20 received Ad26.COV2.S at low or high dose, single or two shots; about 5 received placebo; per-sample allocation not given. Day 63 after the first injection of vaccine or placebo was the sampling time. This vaccine is an Ad26 vector that expresses the Wuhan-strain SARS-CoV-2 spike. Regarding this clone: Its antigen is undetermined.

This receptor was obtained from a person between 18 and 60 years old who received the Ad26.COV2.S COVID-19 vaccine or a placebo. The source was peripheral blood, collected in a trial of Ad26.COV2.S vaccine versus placebo. The chain is built from TRBV19 and TRBJ1-2; 9 bases are shared with TRBD1. The CDR3 spells CASSTSRDRVWFGYTF. CDR3 in DNA: TGTGCCAGTAGTACCTCCCGGGACAGGGTGTGGTTCGGCTACACCTTC.